This T cell receptor beta chain was recovered during a study of early T cells in non-severe SARS-CoV-2 infection. Turning to the study itself: Sequencing of bulk RNA from unsorted whole blood was done, without chain pairing. Study-level findings and limits: The study's VDJdb matching favored anti-spike CD8 responses and missed private and CD4 specificities.

Individual cDNA molecules received unique molecular identifiers. TCRdb re-analysed the 5' RACE reads in MiXCR, keeping a single row per CDR3 protein. The data contain roughly 57,000 distinct CDR3 sequences, 12% of them singletons. There are a few counts of this clonotype. The target antigen is unknown. The CDR3 spans 15 residues. Per the germline V gene, CDR1 is SGHAT and CDR2 is FQNNGV. Trimming at V came to 5 bases and at J to 3 bases, leaving 9 bases not matched to a gene. The receptor's source is an adult who was a healthcare worker with PCR-confirmed SARS-CoV-2 infection or an uninfected control (not recorded which). The starting material was whole blood, obtained at baseline. This chain uses TRBV11-2 with TRBJ1-1; TRBD1 matches 7 bases. The CDR3 region has the DNA TGTGCCAGCAGCCCAGTGACAGGGTCTTACACTGAAGCTTTCTTT. Its translation is CASSPVTGSYTEAFF.